This TCR beta chain was identified during a study of blood T cell repertoires in COVID-19 (dated by TCRdb to 2020 to 2022). Concerning the study at large: The collaborator samples originated in the United States, Italy and Spain and spanned the acute and convalescent phases of COVID-19. The prospective study material was composed of cDNA or gDNA derived from T cells, B-cell-depleted T cells, or PBMCs. Subjects who had been exposed to COVID-19, were actively infected with it, or had recovered from it provided the deeply sampled blood TCRbeta repertoires that made up the dataset. The repertoires were made available in a free public database intended to serve as a resource for research on the immune response to SARS-CoV-2. Samples were obtained from the ongoing ImmuneRACE study (first 160 participants) and from about 1,300 subjects provided by 6 global collaborators. A de-identified subject ID, COVID-19 status, age in years and sex were almost always included in the sample metadata. Where available, HLA class I and class II types were obtained from metadata supplied by the sample provider rather than from assay-based typing.

Whole blood was collected in K2EDTA tubes by collaborating institutions according to the institutions' own protocols. For TCRbeta analysis, collaborator samples were shipped as frozen whole blood, as isolated PBMCs, or as DNA extracted from either sample type. The CDR3 goes from the cysteine to the phenylalanine over 19 residues. The only DNA kept is the CDR3, 57 bases in frame from the first base. The research as a whole found: How much clinical and demographic metadata was included differed by source and by participant, and the metadata was provided uncurated.

Of note for this clone: The antigen it recognizes is unknown. Base quality data are lacking; no much larger clone is found one base away.

TCRbeta CDR3 regions were amplified from genomic DNA using the immunoSEQ Assay, a bias-controlled multiplex PCR. On the authors' methods: Nucleated cell counts per sample were estimated from amplification of reference gene primers within the assay. To quantify the absolute abundance of each unique TCRbeta CDR3 rearrangement, sequence reads were collapsed and filtered. Productive Simpson clonality was computed per sample as the square root of Simpson's diversity index over productive rearrangements. The clones in this table, taken by TCRdb from immuneACCESS, are in-frame only. Not every clone is retained; where verified, under half of the shortfall comes from an unresolved V gene, and the cause of the rest is unknown. V and J calls plus clone size are reproduced from that table; the DNA served to infer D and trimming. This sample lists approximately 150,000 clones; around three quarters were detected once. The top ten clones comprise approximately 8.6% of the sample.

Sequenced input: peripheral blood. The rearrangement joined TRBV21-1 to TRBJ2-7; the table's TRBD1 call for D was not verified on the DNA. TRBV21-1 is reported as a pseudogene. The TCR sequence derives from a man aged 45-65 years with active or convalescent COVID-19. At the DNA level, the sequence is TGTGCCAGCAGCAAAGGGGGCCCGCACTCAACACACCTCTCCTACGAGCAGTACTTC. This is translated as CASSKGGPHSTHLSYEQYF.